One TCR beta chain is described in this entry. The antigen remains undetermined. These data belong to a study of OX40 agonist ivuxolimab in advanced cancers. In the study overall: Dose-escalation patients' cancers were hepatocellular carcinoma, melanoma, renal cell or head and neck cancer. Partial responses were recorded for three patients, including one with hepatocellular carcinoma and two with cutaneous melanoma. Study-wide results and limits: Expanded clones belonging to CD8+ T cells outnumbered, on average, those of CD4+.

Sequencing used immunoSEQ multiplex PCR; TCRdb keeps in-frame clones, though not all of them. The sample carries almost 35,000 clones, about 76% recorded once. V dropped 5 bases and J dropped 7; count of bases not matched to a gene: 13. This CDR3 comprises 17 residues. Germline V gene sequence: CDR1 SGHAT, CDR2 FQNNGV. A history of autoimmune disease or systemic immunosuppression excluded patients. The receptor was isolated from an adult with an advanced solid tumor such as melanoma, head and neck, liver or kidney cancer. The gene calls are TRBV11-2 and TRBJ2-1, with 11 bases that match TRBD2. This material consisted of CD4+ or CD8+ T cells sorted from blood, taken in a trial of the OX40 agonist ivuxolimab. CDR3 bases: TGTGCCAGCAGCCCCCGGGGTAGCGGGAGGGCCTTGAATGAGCAGTTCTTC. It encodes CASSPRGSGRALNEQFF.